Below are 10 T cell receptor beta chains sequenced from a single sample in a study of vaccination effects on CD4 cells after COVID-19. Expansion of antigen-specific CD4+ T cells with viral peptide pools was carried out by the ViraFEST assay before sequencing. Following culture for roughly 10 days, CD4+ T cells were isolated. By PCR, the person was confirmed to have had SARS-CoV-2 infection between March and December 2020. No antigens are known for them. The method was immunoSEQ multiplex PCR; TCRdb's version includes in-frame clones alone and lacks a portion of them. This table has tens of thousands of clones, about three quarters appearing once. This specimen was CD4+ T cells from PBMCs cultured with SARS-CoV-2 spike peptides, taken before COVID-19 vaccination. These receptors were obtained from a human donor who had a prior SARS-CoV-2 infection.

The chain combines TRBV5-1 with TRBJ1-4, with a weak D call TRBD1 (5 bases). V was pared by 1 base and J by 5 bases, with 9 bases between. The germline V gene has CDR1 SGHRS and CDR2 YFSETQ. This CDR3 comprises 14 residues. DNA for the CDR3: TGCGCCAGCAGCTTGTTCGGGGGGAATGAAAAACTGTTTTTT. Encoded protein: CASSLFGGNEKLFF.

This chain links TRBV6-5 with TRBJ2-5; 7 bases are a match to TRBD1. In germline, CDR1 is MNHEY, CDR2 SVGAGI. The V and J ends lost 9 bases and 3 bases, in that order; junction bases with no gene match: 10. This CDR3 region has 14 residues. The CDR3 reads CARVPGQLKETQYF. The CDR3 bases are TGTGCCAGGGTACCGGGACAGCTAAAAGAGACCCAGTACTTC.

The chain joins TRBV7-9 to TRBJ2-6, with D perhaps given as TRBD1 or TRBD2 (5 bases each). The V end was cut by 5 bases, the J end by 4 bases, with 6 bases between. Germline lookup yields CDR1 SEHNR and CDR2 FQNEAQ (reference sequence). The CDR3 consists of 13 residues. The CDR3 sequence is CASSGDGANVLTF. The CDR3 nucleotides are TGTGCCAGCAGCGGGGACGGGGCCAACGTCCTGACTTTC.

CDR3 region: CASSLDVSQETQYF. The CDR3 DNA follows: TGCGCCAGCAGCTTGGACGTCAGTCAAGAGACCCAGTACTTC. The rearrangement uses TRBV5-1 and TRBJ2-5; no firm D call. In germline, CDR1 is SGHRS, CDR2 YFSETQ. There are 14 residues in the CDR3. V dropped 0 bases and J dropped 2 bases, with 8 bases sitting between them.

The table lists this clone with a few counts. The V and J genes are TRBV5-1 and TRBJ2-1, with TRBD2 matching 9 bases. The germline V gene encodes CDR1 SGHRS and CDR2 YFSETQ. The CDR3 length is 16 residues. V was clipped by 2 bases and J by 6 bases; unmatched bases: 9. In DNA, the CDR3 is TGCGCCAGCAGCTTTCGGCCTCATAGCGGGAGCAATGAGCAGTTCTTC. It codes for CASSFRPHSGSNEQFF.

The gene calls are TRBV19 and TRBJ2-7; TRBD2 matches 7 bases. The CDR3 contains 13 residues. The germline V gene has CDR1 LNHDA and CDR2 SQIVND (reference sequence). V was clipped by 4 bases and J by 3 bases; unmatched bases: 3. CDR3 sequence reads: CASSKERGYEQYF. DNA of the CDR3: TGTGCCAGTAGTAAAGAGCGGGGCTACGAGCAGTACTTC.

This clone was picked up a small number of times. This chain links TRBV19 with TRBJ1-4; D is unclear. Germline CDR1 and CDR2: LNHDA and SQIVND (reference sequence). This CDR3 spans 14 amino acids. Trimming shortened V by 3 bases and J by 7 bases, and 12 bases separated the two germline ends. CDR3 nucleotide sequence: TGTGCCAGTAGTATGGGTACAGCGAGTGAAAAACTGTTTTTT. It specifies CASSMGTASEKLFF.

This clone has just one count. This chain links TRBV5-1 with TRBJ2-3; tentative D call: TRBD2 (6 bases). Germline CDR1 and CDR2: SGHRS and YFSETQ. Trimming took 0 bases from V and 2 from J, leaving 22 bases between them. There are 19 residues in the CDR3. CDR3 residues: CASSLEGGAPSGDTDTQYF. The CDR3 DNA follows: TGCGCCAGCAGCTTGGAGGGCGGGGCCCCCTCGGGAGACACAGATACGCAGTATTTT.

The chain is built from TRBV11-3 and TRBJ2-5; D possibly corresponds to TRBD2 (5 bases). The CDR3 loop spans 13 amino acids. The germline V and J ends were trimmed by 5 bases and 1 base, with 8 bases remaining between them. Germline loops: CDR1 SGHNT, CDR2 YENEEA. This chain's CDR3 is CASSQTSQETQYF. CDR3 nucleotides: TGTGCCAGCAGCCAAACTAGCCAAGAGACCCAGTACTTC. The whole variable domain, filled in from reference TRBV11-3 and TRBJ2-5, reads EAGVVQSPRYKIIEKKQPVAFWCNPISGHNTLYWYLQNLGQGPELLIRYENEEAVDDSQLPKDRFSAERLKGVDSTLKIQPAELGDSAVYLCASSQTSQETQYFGPGTRLLVL.

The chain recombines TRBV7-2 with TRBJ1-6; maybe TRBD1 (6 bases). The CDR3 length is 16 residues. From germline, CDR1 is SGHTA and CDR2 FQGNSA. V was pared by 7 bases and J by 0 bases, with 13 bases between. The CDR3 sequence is CASKAKGVSYNSPLHF. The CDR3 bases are TGTGCCAGCAAAGCAAAGGGGGTCTCCTATAATTCACCCCTCCACTTT.